What follows is one TCR beta chain and its context. Its antigen is unknown. No much larger clonotype is one base removed from it; base qualities were not supplied. The data derive from a study of T cell responses to AZD1222 COVID-19 vaccine (dated by TCRdb to about 2021). At the level of the whole study: A total of around 240 trial participants underwent TCR sequencing, of whom nearly 210 received two doses of AZD1222 and around 25 received two doses of the MenACWY control vaccine. Enrollment into the trials was organized by age into subgroups of 18-55, 56-69 and 70-plus years, and those subgroups contained roughly 150, 30 and 60 TCR-sequenced participants, respectively. Study-level results and caveats: Because no day 14 peak-response samples were available, repertoires were characterized only after the peak T cell response. Participants were mostly white British and included more females than males, and it was suggested by the authors that clonal diversity may have been underestimated. A significant rise in spike-specific TCR breadth and depth was observed after two AZD1222 doses relative to day 0 and relative to MenACWY recipients. Only five or six AZD1222 recipients were SARS-CoV-2 seropositive at baseline, limiting conclusions about previously exposed vaccinees. Epitopes outside the regions mutated in the B.1.351 and B.1.1.7 variants were reportedly recognized by nearly half of the unique spike-specific TCRs. The 56-69-year group was small, and its depth increase did not reach significance, likely because of low power. The vaccine-associated CD4 TCRs covered the entire spike protein, and the dominant responses fell in regions 160-218 and 743-854.

The CDR3 regions of human TCRbeta chains were subjected to immunosequencing. Under the source paper's analysis protocol: Repertoire TCRs were checked for matches against a reference library of SARS-CoV-2-specific TCRs that had been generated using the MIRA antigen-specificity platform. Breadth was defined as the fraction of unique TCRs that were SARS-CoV-2-associated, and depth was defined as the fraction of total T cells that were SARS-CoV-2-associated. Using the MIRA data, every spike-specific TCR was mapped to the spike region that the TCR reacted to and assigned to either a CD4 or a CD8 class. Log10-transformed breadth and depth values were compared by one-way ANOVA with Sidak's multiple comparisons tests. TCRdb retrieved this table from immuneACCESS and kept in-frame rearrangements only. Not all clones are present; in checked studies, unresolved V genes account for under half, and no reason is known for the remainder. That table is the source of V, J and clone size, and D and trimming were worked out from the DNA. This sample has some 130,000 clones in its table, and approximately 85% of those were observed once. In total, the top ten clones hold around 5.3% of the sample.

V ends up 4 bases short and J 4 bases short, with an unmatched junction base count of 7. Sequences MDHEN (CDR1) and SYDVKM (CDR2) are obtained from the germline V gene. Measured from the cysteine to the phenylalanine, the CDR3 is 16 residues long. Only the CDR3 region is kept as DNA, spanning 48 bases read in frame from base 1. The label giving this sample's time point can be read as: about 28 days (+/-7) after the second vaccine dose. AZD1222 recipients with second doses at about 4 weeks or about 12 weeks were pooled, because spike-specific TCR depth and breadth did not differ between schedules. Samples from vaccinated people were obtained from the UK trials COV001 and COV002, which included a single-blind randomized controlled phase 2/3 trial of AZD1222 (ChAdOx1 nCoV-19) in healthy adults. For TCRbeta chain sequencing, PBMC samples from trial participants were taken at day 0 and at day 28 after the second dose.

This TCR came from an adult who received the AZD1222 COVID-19 vaccine. The starting material was peripheral blood, obtained 28 days after the second AZD1222 dose. The rearrangement combines TRBV28 with TRBJ2-5, with TRBD1 matching 12 junction bases. Read as DNA, the sequence is TGTGCCAGCAGTTCTCCGGGACAGGGGGCAGGAGAGACCCAGTACTTC. This translates into CASSSPGQGAGETQYF. With all but the CDR3 taken from the reference TRBV28 and TRBJ2-5 genes, the full variable domain is: DVKVTQSSRYLVKRTGEKVFLECVQDMDHENMFWYRQDPGLGLRLIYFSYDVKMKEKGDIPEGYSVSREKKERFSLILESASTNQTSMYLCASSSPGQGAGETQYFGPGTRLLVL.